This T cell receptor (beta chain) was sequenced for a study of shared clonotypes between healthy human individuals (dated by TCRdb to the early 2020s). About the full investigation: The cohort included three men and two women between 18 and 49 years of age. For each donor, CD4 naive and CD4 memory were each run on three plates, CD8 naive on two plates, and CD8 memory on one plate. The study deeply sequenced blood TCR repertoires of several healthy adults to estimate repertoire size and the extent of clonotype sharing between individuals. Each donor's leukapheresis produced roughly between roughly 0.85 and 10 billion PBMCs. Libraries were prepared and TCR repertoires were sequenced by different laboratories using diverse techniques, in order to increase sequencing depth and limit assay-specific biases.

TCR CDR3 regions were amplified from genomic DNA by multiplex PCR using the deep immunoSEQ assay. Genomic DNA extracted from each cell subset was distributed evenly over all wells of several immunoSEQ 96-well plates, and each plate served as one replicate. Each replicate PCR for sorted subsets received about 200 ng genomic DNA, equal to tens of thousands of T cell genomes. The purified libraries were quantified using a Qubit 3.0 fluorometer, sized with a Bioanalyzer 2100, and then quantified again using the KAPA Library Quantification kit. Every immunoSEQ 96-well plate was sequenced on a separate single-read 150-cycle Illumina NextSeq 550 flow cell. The original methods were these. Because only junctional sequences without quality scores were contained in the immunoSEQ output, filtering matching that applied to full-length reads could not be performed. To assign V/J genes and CDR3, sequences were annotated using PyIR, a Python wrapper for IgBLAST v1.9, with IMGT germline references. Reads with weak V/J assignments (E-value above 1e-6), missing CDR3, stop codons, out-of-frame junctions, or ambiguous translated residues were removed. A V3J clonotype was defined by an identical inferred V gene, J gene, and CDR3 amino acid sequence. Percentage overlap between repertoires was computed as shared unique clonotypes divided by the size of the smaller repertoire. Repertoire richness was assessed with RTK rarefaction, the Chao1 estimator, and Recon v2.1 estimates of unobserved clonotypes. Generation probabilities were computed with OLGA for all TCRbeta clonotypes obtained by the gDNA method from several donors. Here the immuneACCESS table is served through TCRdb, limited to in-frame sequences with V and J called. Missing clones are a known gap in these copies; in checked studies unresolved V genes cover under half, and the rest lacks a known reason. V and J calls and clone size are as listed in that table; D and trimming were resolved from the DNA. The sample records about 2.1 million clones, around 95% of which are singletons. The ten biggest clones cover over 1.5% of the sample.

Regarding this clone: The clone's antigen remains unknown. Base qualities were left out, and no much larger clone turns up one base away.

CD8 naive samples were obtained by positive selection for CCR7 among CD45RO-negative cells, yielding a CD45RA+CCR7+ population from which TemRA cells were excluded. The donors were healthy, HIV-negative adults who had no recently reported acute infections or vaccinations. All donors were Caucasian adults living in Nashville, Tennessee, USA. Blood was collected by leukapheresis, and PBMCs were isolated by Ficoll-Histopaque density gradient centrifugation and then cryopreserved in liquid nitrogen vapor phase. Purity and quantity of every magnetically sorted T cell population were checked by analytical flow cytometry. Each sorted fraction had its genomic DNA isolated and then quantified by UV absorbance on a Nanodrop 2000c. Beyond this particular receptor, the publication reports: Sampling was limited to blood, and TCR repertoires in tissue likely differ from TCR repertoires in blood. Approximately 4.8% of naive CD4, around 3.5% of naive CD8, about 2.5% of memory CD4, and about 0.4% of memory CD8 clonotypes were shared across several donors. Larger estimated clonotype richness was generally found for naive subsets than for memory subsets. Rarefaction of sorted-subset datasets indicated incomplete sequencing despite the large sequencing depth. Compared with non-shared clonotypes, clonotypes shared by all four sorted-subset donors had higher generation probabilities. The small number of donors limited the genetic and exposure-history diversity represented. Based on pairwise subsampling, the degree of clonotype sharing among donors was expected to be affected by sequencing depth.

This sequence originates from a man aged 18-30 years in good health. Some clones in this sample may be carry-over from other donors' samples. Sequenced material: naive CD8+ T cells from PBMCs. Per the publication, the cell subset or site label means: CD45RA+CCR7+.

In nucleotide form, the sequence is TGTGCCATCACCTACGGACTAGCGGGGGCCTACGAGCAGTACTTC. This codes for CAITYGLAGAYEQYF. The chain is assembled from TRBV10-3 and TRBJ2-7; 13 middle bases align to TRBD2. Measured from the cysteine to the phenylalanine, the CDR3 is 15 residues long. Just CDR3 DNA is preserved here, 45 bases in frame from base 1. Germline trimming amounts to 7 bases on V and 2 bases on J, with 5 as the count of junction bases outside the gene matches. CDR1 and CDR2, looked up from the germline V gene, are ENHRY and SYGVKD.